The next 18 T cell receptor beta chains were all read from a single sample in a study of cytotoxic CD8 clonotypes in ibrutinib-treated CLL (dated by TCRdb to about 2021). In the paper's terms, the time point label means: about twelve months on ibrutinib. The method was the immunoSEQ multiplex PCR assay. Sourced from immuneACCESS, this table was stored by TCRdb with only in-frame sequences that have V and J called. A share of the clones is absent; for the studies checked, an unresolved V gene accounts for under half, and the remainder has no known explanation. The sample yields about 150,000 clones; 70% to 80% were counted once. The top ten clones comprise around 13% of the sample. The source material was PBMCs, sampled after 12 months of ibrutinib treatment. Source of these receptors: a human donor with chronic lymphocytic leukemia.

The chain is built from TRBV6-5 and TRBJ2-7; TRBD2 agrees at 10 bases. The V segment lost 2 bases and the J segment 4 bases; nucleotides outside the gene matches: 2. From germline, CDR1 is MNHEY and CDR2 SVGAGI. The CDR3 totals 14 residues. In DNA, the CDR3 is TGTGCCAGCAGTTACCTAGCGGGAGTTTACGAGCAGTACTTC. It specifies CASSYLAGVYEQYF.

This clone has just one count. The genes are TRBV11-3 and TRBJ2-2; D is unresolved. CDR3 length equals 12 residues. Trimming took 1 base from V and 8 from J, leaving 5 bases between them. Per germline, CDR1 SGHNT and CDR2 YENEEA. DNA of the CDR3: TGTGCCAGCAGCTTAGCATCGGGGGAGCTGTTTTTT. This encodes CASSLASGELFF.

The genes are TRBV7-3 and TRBJ2-3; either TRBD1 or TRBD2 may fit D (5 bases each). Trimming took 2 bases from V and 4 from J, leaving 19 bases between them. The length of the CDR3 is 17 residues. Germline CDR1 and CDR2: SGHTA and FQGTGA. CDR3 nucleotide sequence: TGTGCCAGCAGCTTAGGTAGCCGGGACGACCCAGCAGATACGCAGTATTTT. Residues: CASSLGSRDDPADTQYF.

The chain joins TRBV27 to TRBJ2-3, with 9 bases aligning to TRBD2. The V gene end was trimmed by 1 base and the J gene end by 1 base; junction bases not matched to a gene: 9. The CDR3 is 18 amino acids. Germline V lookup: CDR1 MNHEY, CDR2 SMNVEV (reference sequence). In nucleotides, the CDR3 is TGTGCCAGCAGTTTATTAGCGGGAGATGCGGGGGGCACAGATACGCAGTATTTT. Amino acid sequence: CASSLLAGDAGGTDTQYF.

This chain connects TRBV7-6 to TRBJ2-5, with TRBD2 identical over 8 bases. The CDR3 is made up of 16 amino acids. V trimming: 4 bases; J trimming: 2 bases; junction bases outside the gene matches: 9. Germline V CDR1 and CDR2: SGHVS, FNYEAQ. CDR3 amino acids: CASSSYSGNKQETQYF. In nucleotides, the CDR3 is TGTGCCAGCAGCTCCTATAGCGGGAATAAACAAGAGACCCAGTACTTC.

The chain links TRBV2 to TRBJ2-5, with D uncertain. Germline loops: CDR1 SNHLY, CDR2 FYNNEI. The CDR3 spans 13 residues. V lost 1 base to trimming and J lost 3 bases, with 6 bases between them. The CDR3 protein is CASSEVREETQYF. CDR3 nucleotides: TGTGCCAGCAGTGAAGTTAGAGAAGAGACCCAGTACTTC.

J is TRBJ2-5 and V is TRBV18, with 8 positions matching TRBD1. V dropped 0 bases and J dropped 1; count of bases not matched to a gene: 4. Germline V gene data show CDR1 as KGHSH and CDR2 as LQKENI. The CDR3 has 16 amino acids. Here the CDR3 reads CASSPPTGGGQETQYF. The CDR3 DNA sequence: TGTGCCAGCTCACCACCCACAGGGGGAGGCCAAGAGACCCAGTACTTC.

The V gene is TRBV7-2, the J gene TRBJ1-1, with D possibly matching TRBD1 (5 bases). V was shortened by 1 base and J by 0 bases, with 9 bases between the two germline ends. From germline, CDR1 is SGHTA and CDR2 FQGNSA. The CDR3 consists of 15 residues. The chain's CDR3 is CASSLDGHLNTEAFF. The DNA of the CDR3 is TGTGCCAGCAGCTTAGATGGACACCTGAACACTGAAGCTTTCTTT.

The CDR3 loop reads CASRSGTGAGEQYF. The DNA for the CDR3 is TGTGCCAGCAGATCCGGGACAGGGGCTGGCGAGCAGTACTTC. The V call is TRBV7-2, the J call TRBJ2-7; 10 bases are a match to TRBD1. J lost 6 bases, V lost 6 bases, and 8 bases had no gene match. Germline V gene data show CDR1 as SGHTA and CDR2 as FQGNSA. This CDR3 has 14 amino acids. The full variable domain, in which reference TRBV7-2 and TRBJ2-7 provide the parts outside the CDR3, is GAGVSQSPSNKVTEKGKDVELRCDPISGHTALYWYRQSLGQGLEFLIYFQGNSAPDKSGLPSDRFSAERTGGSVSTLTIQRTQQEDSAVYLCASRSGTGAGEQYFGPGTRLTVT.

The rearrangement joins TRBV5-1 to TRBJ1-1; 9 bases agree with TRBD1. The V and J ends lost 3 bases and 2 bases, in that order; junction bases with no gene match: 5. Germline V lookup: CDR1 SGHRS, CDR2 YFSETQ. The CDR3 totals 15 residues. The CDR3, as DNA: TGCGCCAGCAGCTCCAGACAGGGGGAAAACACTGAAGCTTTCTTT. It is translated as CASSSRQGENTEAFF.

The CDR3 reads CASSYRQGITEAFF. CDR3 nucleotides: TGTGCCAGCAGCTATCGACAGGGAATCACTGAAGCTTTCTTT. This chain joins TRBV7-2 and TRBJ1-1, with TRBD1 matching 7 bases. Losses at the gene ends were 4 bases for V and 4 bases for J; bases not matched to a gene: 6. CDR1 and CDR2 from the germline V gene are SGHTA and FQGNSA. This CDR3 spans 14 amino acids.

The rearrangement joins TRBV7-2 to TRBJ2-7; D might be TRBD1 (6 bases). This CDR3 has 14 residues. The V and J ends lost 2 bases and 4 bases respectively, with 12 bases between them. Germline V gene data show CDR1 as SGHTA and CDR2 as FQGNSA. The CDR3 is CASSLTGHLYEQYF. CDR3 in DNA: TGTGCCAGCAGCTTAACGGGACATCTTTACGAGCAGTACTTC.

The chain links TRBV30 to TRBJ2-7; a possible D gene is TRBD1 (6 bases). The V gene lost 4 bases and the J gene lost 0 bases, with 10 bases spanning the gap. Germline V gene data show CDR1 as GTSNPN and CDR2 as SVGIG (reference sequence). CDR3 size: 13 residues. In DNA form, the CDR3 reads TGTGCCTGGACCCGGGACAACTCCTACGAGCAGTACTTC. Translated, it gives CAWTRDNSYEQYF.

This rearrangement joins TRBV19 to TRBJ1-2; D gene ambiguous. Per the germline V gene, CDR1 is LNHDA and CDR2 is SQIVND (reference sequence). This CDR3 region has 13 residues. Trimming cost V 3 bases and J 6 bases, with 11 bases left between them. The CDR3 nucleotides are TGTGCCAGTAGTATTTGGCAGTTCGATGGCTACACCTTC. Translated: CASSIWQFDGYTF.

This rearrangement joins TRBV28 to TRBJ1-2; D is unclear. The CDR3 totals 12 residues. Germline V gene lookup returns CDR1 MDHEN and CDR2 SYDVKM. V gave up 7 bases and J gave up 2 bases, with 8 bases separating them. The CDR3 spells CASNQGNYGYTF. CDR3 sequence (DNA): TGTGCCAGCAACCAAGGAAACTATGGCTACACCTTC.

The chain links TRBV6-1 to TRBJ2-7; unclear D gene. CDR1 is MNHNS and CDR2 is SASEGT in the germline V gene. CDR3 length: 13 amino acids. The V gene lost 5 bases and the J gene lost 2 bases, with 10 bases spanning the gap. The CDR3 DNA follows: TGTGCCAGCAGTTTGACACCGGCCTACGAGCAGTACTTC. This codes for CASSLTPAYEQYF.

V and J are TRBV7-2 and TRBJ2-1; D perhaps matches TRBD2 (6 bases). The germline V gene has CDR1 SGHTA and CDR2 FQGNSA. This CDR3 spans 14 amino acids. Trimming stripped 5 bases from V and 6 bases from J, with 14 bases between. In DNA form, the CDR3 reads TGTGCCAGCAGCCCGCGCGGGGCCCGCAATGAGCAGTTCTTC. Protein sequence: CASSPRGARNEQFF.

The chain is built from TRBV2 and TRBJ1-1; perhaps TRBD1 as D (5 bases). CDR1 is SNHLY and CDR2 is FYNNEI in the germline V gene. This CDR3 has 14 amino acids. The germline V and J ends were trimmed by 4 bases and 6 bases, with 15 bases remaining between them. DNA of the CDR3: TGTGCCAGCAGTGCTCTCCAGGGATCTGCTGAAGCTTTCTTT. Translated, it gives CASSALQGSAEAFF. Drawing the rest from reference TRBV2 and TRBJ1-1, the complete variable domain is EPEVTQTPSHQVTQMGQEVILRCVPISNHLYFYWYRQILGQKVEFLVSFYNNEISEKSEIFDDQFSVERPDGSNFTLKIRSTKLEDSAMYFCASSALQGSAEAFFGQGTRLTVV.